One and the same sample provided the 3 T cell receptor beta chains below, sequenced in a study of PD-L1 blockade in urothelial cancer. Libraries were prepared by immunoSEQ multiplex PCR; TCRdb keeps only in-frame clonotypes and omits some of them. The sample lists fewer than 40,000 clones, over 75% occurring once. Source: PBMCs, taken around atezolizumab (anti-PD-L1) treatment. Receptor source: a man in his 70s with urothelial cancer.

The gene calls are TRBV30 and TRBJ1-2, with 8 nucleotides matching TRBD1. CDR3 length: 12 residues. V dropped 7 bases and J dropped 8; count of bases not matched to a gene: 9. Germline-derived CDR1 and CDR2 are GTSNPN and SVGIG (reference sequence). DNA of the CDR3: TGTGCCTACTCAACAGGGGGGGGCGGCTACACCTTC. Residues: CAYSTGGGGYTF.

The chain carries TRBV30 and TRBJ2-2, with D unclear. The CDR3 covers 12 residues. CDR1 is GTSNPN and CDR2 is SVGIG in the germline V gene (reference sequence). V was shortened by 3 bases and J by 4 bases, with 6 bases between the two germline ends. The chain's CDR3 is CAWRHSTGELFF. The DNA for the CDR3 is TGTGCCTGGAGACACAGCACCGGGGAGCTGTTTTTT.

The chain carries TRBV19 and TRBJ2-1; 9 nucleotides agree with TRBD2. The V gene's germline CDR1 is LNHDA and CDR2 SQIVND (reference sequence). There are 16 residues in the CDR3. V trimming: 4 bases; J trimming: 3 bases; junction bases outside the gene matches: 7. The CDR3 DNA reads TGTGCCAGTAGTAAGCGCGGGAGGGACTTCTACAATGAGCAGTTCTTC. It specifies CASSKRGRDFYNEQFF.